This TCR beta chain was observed in a study of early T cells in non-severe SARS-CoV-2 infection. Study-wide context: The chains were unpaired, and the sequenced material was bulk RNA from unsorted whole blood. General study findings and limits: The study's VDJdb matching favored anti-spike CD8 responses and missed private and CD4 specificities.

The library protocol tagged individual cDNA molecules with unique molecular identifiers. TCRdb re-derived calls from the 5' RACE reads in MiXCR, one entry per CDR3 protein. The repertoire has tens of thousands of distinct CDR3 sequences, about an eighth of them found once; the top ten carry roughly 4%. As regards this clonotype: The antigen remains unidentified.

The specimen sequenced was whole blood. The sequence derives from an adult who was a healthcare worker with PCR-confirmed SARS-CoV-2 infection or an uninfected control (not recorded which).

The chain's CDR3 is CSARVGIKGNEQFF. The CDR3 DNA reads as TGCAGTGCTAGAGTCGGGATCAAGGGAAATGAGCAGTTCTTC. The chain combines TRBV20-1 with TRBJ2-1, with a tentative D call TRBD2 (5 bases). CDR3 size: 14 residues. V shed 1 base and J shed 7 bases, with 14 bases lying between them. Germline V gene data show CDR1 as DFQATT and CDR2 as SNEGSKA (reference sequence).